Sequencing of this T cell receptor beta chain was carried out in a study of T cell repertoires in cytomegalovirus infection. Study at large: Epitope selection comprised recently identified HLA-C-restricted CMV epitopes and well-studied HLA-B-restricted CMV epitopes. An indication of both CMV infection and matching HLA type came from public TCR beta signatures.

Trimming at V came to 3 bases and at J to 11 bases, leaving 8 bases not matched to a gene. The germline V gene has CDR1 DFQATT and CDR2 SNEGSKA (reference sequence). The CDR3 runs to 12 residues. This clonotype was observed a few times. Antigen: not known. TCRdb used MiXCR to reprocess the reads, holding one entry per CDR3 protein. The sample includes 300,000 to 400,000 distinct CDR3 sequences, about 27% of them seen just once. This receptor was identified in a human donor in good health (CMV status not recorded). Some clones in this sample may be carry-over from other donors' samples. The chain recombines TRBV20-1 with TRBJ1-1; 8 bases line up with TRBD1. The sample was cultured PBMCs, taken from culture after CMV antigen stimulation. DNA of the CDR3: TGCAGTGCTAGCGGGCCCCAGGGGGCTGCTTTCTTT. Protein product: CSASGPQGAAFF.